The present T cell receptor beta chain was sequenced within a study of immune evolution from preneoplasia to lung adenocarcinoma. Points from the study as a whole: Later-stage lesions seemingly showed higher T cell density and diversity than normal lung.

Concerning this clone: Its antigen is unidentified.

Method: immunoSEQ multiplex PCR; TCRdb's copy keeps in-frame clones and lacks some. The data show under 7,500 clones, around 81% seen once. Sequencing was done on a sample of FFPE normal lung tissue adjacent to the tumor. This sequence was found in a person aged 45-69 years with lung adenocarcinoma.

CDR3 sequence: CASSLDDHRGGQPQHF. The CDR3 coding sequence is TGTGCCAGCAGCTTAGACGACCACAGGGGCGGTCAGCCCCAGCATTTT. The chain employs TRBV7-9 and TRBJ1-5; 7 bases align to TRBD1. CDR1 is SEHNR and CDR2 is FQNEAQ in the germline V gene (reference sequence). CDR3 length: 16 residues. V lost 1 base, J lost 6 bases, and 9 bases stayed unmatched. The full variable domain, completed using reference TRBV7-9 and TRBJ1-5, is DTGVSQNPRHKITKRGQNVTFRCDPISEHNRLYWYRQTLGQGPEFLTYFQNEAQLEKSRLLSDRFSAERPKGSFSTLEIQRTEQGDSAMYLCASSLDDHRGGQPQHFGDGTRLSIL.